This record looks at one T cell receptor (beta chain) sequence and its context. Its target antigen remains unknown. No base-level quality is on record; no much larger clone is a single base apart. The library was made by the immunoSEQ multiplex PCR assay. What TCRdb holds here is the immuneACCESS table cut down to in-frame rearrangements. Part of the clones is not present; checked against another copy, under half of the missing clones reflect an unresolved V gene, and the others are unexplained. The sample has tens of thousands of clones on record, about 91% of them singletons. The ten biggest clones cover approximately 1.2% of the sample. These data belong to a study of T cell changes during pregnancy in multiple sclerosis (dated by TCRdb to between 2018 and 2021). Background on the whole study: The study examined how the T cell repertoire changed over the course of pregnancy in women with multiple sclerosis.

CDR1 and CDR2, looked up from the germline V gene (reference sequence), are MNHNY and SVGAGI. V loses 7 bases of germline sequence and J loses 1 base, and the interval between the two ends is 13 bases. From its cysteine to its phenylalanine, the CDR3 spans 14 amino acids. Just the 42-base CDR3 DNA is kept, in frame starting at base 1. The sequence derives from a female donor in good health, enrolled as a control in a pregnancy study. The source material was peripheral blood, sampled after pregnancy. The V and J segments used are TRBV6-6 and TRBJ1-1; a confident D gene designation cannot be given. For the CDR3, the sequence is CASTDGWKNTEAFF. The DNA reads as follows: TGTGCCAGCACCGACGGGTGGAAGAACACTGAAGCTTTCTTT.